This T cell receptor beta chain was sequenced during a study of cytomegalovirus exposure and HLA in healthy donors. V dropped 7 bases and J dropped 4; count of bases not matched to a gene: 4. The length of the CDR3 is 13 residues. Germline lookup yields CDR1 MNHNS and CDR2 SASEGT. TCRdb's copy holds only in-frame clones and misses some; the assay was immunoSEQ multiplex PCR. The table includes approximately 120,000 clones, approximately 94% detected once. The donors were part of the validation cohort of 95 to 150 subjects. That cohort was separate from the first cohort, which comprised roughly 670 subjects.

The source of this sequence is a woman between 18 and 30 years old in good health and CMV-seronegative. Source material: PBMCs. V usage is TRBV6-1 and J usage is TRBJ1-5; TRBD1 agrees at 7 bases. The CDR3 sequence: CASTGQLNQPQHF. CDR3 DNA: TGTGCCAGCACGGGACAGCTAAATCAGCCCCAGCATTTT.